Listed below are T cell receptor beta chains from one sample, sequenced in a study of T cells in Graves' hyperthyroidism and ophthalmopathy. A single record per CDR3 protein comes from TCRdb applying MiXCR to the multiplex PCR reads. The data show about 620,000 distinct CDR3 sequences, roughly 16% seen once. The source material was blood. The receptors were sampled from a woman aged 25 to 45 with Graves' hyperthyroidism. CDR3s include the opening cysteine and the closing phenylalanine or tryptophan. Fields, in order: D gene, V gene, CDR3 length, clone size, J gene, CDR3 protein, CDR3 DNA. D genes are given only for firm matches. Size tells how often a clone was seen (once, few, many) or the class of an expanded clone, and some rows leave it out.

-,TRBV27,19,many,TRBJ2-1,CASSRTSPGGRISYNEQFF,TGTGCCAGCAGTCGCACCTCCCCAGGGGGGAGGATATCCTACAATGAGCAGTTCTTC
TRBD2,TRBV2,14,many,TRBJ2-3,CAIETSGRAGTQYF,TGTGCCATCGAAACTAGCGGGAGAGCGGGTACGCAGTATTTT
-,TRBV28,16,many,TRBJ2-4,CASSRGRSLAKNIQYF,TGTGCCAGCAGCCGTGGACGGTCTCTAGCCAAAAACATTCAGTACTTC
-,TRBV6-2/TRBV6-3,15,-,TRBJ1-2,CASSYSTGNYYGYTF,TGTGCCAGCAGTTACTCGACGGGGAATTACTATGGCTACACCTTC
-,TRBV19,15,many,TRBJ1-1,CASTPRKEFGTEAFF,TGTGCCAGTACCCCGAGGAAGGAATTCGGCACTGAAGCTTTCTTT
-,TRBV4-1,15,-,TRBJ2-3,CASSQDDGATDTQYF,TGCGCCAGCAGCCAAGATGACGGAGCCACAGATACGCAGTATTTT
TRBD1,TRBV27,15,few,TRBJ1-1,CASSLSTGWVTEAFF,TGTGCCAGCAGTTTATCGACAGGGTGGGTCACTGAAGCTTTCTTT
-,TRBV6-1,17,-,TRBJ2-6,CASSYGGASSGANVLTF,TGTGCCAGCAGTTATGGGGGGGCCAGCTCTGGGGCCAACGTCCTGACTTTC
-,TRBV2,13,many,TRBJ1-1,CASSDFRNTEAFF,TGTGCCAGCAGTGACTTCAGGAACACTGAAGCTTTCTTT
TRBD2,TRBV4-3,17,few,TRBJ2-1,CASSQVVGLAGYNEQFF,TGCGCCAGCAGCCAAGTGGTGGGACTAGCGGGATACAATGAGCAGTTCTTC
-,TRBV7-2,16,many,TRBJ2-1,CASSEKVANGNNEQFF,TGTGCCAGCAGCGAAAAGGTAGCGAACGGAAACAATGAGCAGTTCTTC
-,TRBV11-2,16,many,TRBJ2-3,CASSFWGGDVADTQYF,TGTGCCAGCAGCTTTTGGGGGGGCGACGTTGCAGATACGCAGTATTTT
TRBD2,TRBV18,14,-,TRBJ2-3,CASSPSGDTDTQYF,TGTGCCAGCTCACCTAGCGGGGACACAGATACGCAGTATTTT
TRBD1,TRBV11-2,16,many,TRBJ1-1,CASSSRGGQLNTEAFF,TGTGCCAGCAGCTCCCGTGGGGGACAGTTGAACACTGAAGCTTTCTTT
-,TRBV20-1,11,once,TRBJ1-1,CSASYNTEAFF,TGCAGTGCTAGCTATAACACTGAAGCTTTCTTT
-,TRBV20-1,14,few,TRBJ2-5,CSARDRGLIETQYF,TGCAGTGCTAGAGACAGAGGACTCATAGAGACCCAGTACTTC
TRBD2,TRBV9,15,-,TRBJ2-7,CASSPGGLAAYEQYF,TGTGCCAGCAGCCCGGGTGGGCTAGCGGCCTACGAGCAGTACTTC
TRBD1,TRBV6-1,12,many,TRBJ2-5,CASSGSGTDEYF,TGTGCCAGCAGTGGATCCGGGACAGACGAGTACTTC
-,TRBV6-2/TRBV6-3,12,many,TRBJ2-7,CASSYGGTEQYF,TGTGCCAGCAGTTACGGCGGGACCGAGCAGTACTTC
-,TRBV29-1,13,-,TRBJ1-1,CSVAPGSNTEAFF,TGCAGCGTGGCCCCGGGTTCGAACACTGAAGCTTTCTTT
-,TRBV28,16,-,TRBJ2-7,CASTLRAEVPIYEQYF,TGTGCCAGCACCCTGCGAGCGGAGGTCCCTATCTACGAGCAGTACTTC
-,TRBV5-5,13,-,TRBJ1-4,CASSLKGSEKLFF,TGTGCCAGCAGCTTGAAAGGGAGTGAAAAACTGTTTTTT
TRBD2,TRBV2,17,few,TRBJ2-3,CASQGDSPSGSTDTQYF,TGTGCCAGTCAGGGGGACAGTCCTAGCGGGAGTACAGATACGCAGTATTTT
-,TRBV19,13,-,TRBJ2-7,CASSSQGDYEQYF,TGTGCCAGTAGTTCACAGGGAGACTACGAGCAGTACTTC